This paragraph covers one TCR beta chain sequence. The record originates from a study of blood T cell repertoires in COVID-19. Study summary: The analysed material was cDNA or gDNA that came from T cells, B-cell-depleted T cells, or PBMCs.

The method was immunoSEQ multiplex PCR; TCRdb's version includes in-frame clones alone and lacks a portion of them. The sample has approximately 290,000 clones, about 88% seen once. The sequence was collected from a woman between 55 and 75 years old with acute or convalescent COVID-19. The sample taken for sequencing was peripheral blood.

Here the CDR3 DNA reads TGTGCCAGCAGCTGGATGGAGATATCCTCCTACAATGAGCAGTTCTTC. As protein: CASSWMEISSYNEQFF. The chain employs TRBV11-2 and TRBJ2-1; the D is unclear. The ends were cut back, 4 bases at V and 0 bases at J, with 13 bases in the middle. The CDR3 length is 16 residues. CDR1 is SGHAT, CDR2 FQNNGV, per germline.